This entry lists 23 T cell receptor beta chains sequenced from one sample in a study of blood T cell repertoires in COVID-19. Libraries were prepared by immunoSEQ multiplex PCR; TCRdb keeps only in-frame clonotypes and omits some of them. The sample includes more than 80,000 clones, 70% to 90% seen only once; the top ten take approximately 20%. The sequenced sample was peripheral blood. These receptors were obtained from a woman aged 55-70 years with COVID-19, enrolled during active disease.

The chain recombines TRBV6-5 with TRBJ1-1, with D hard to call. Between the trimmed V and J ends, which lost 7 bases and 1 base, there was a span of 10 bases. The germline V gene encodes CDR1 MNHEY and CDR2 SVGAGI. The CDR3 consists of 13 residues. The CDR3 DNA follows: TGTGCCAGCACTTTACAGACGAACACTGAAGCTTTCTTT. It translates to CASTLQTNTEAFF.

The gene calls are TRBV9 and TRBJ1-5; D is unclear. Trimming removed 0 bases from V and 7 bases from J, with 8 bases in between. The CDR3 runs 13 residues. CDR1 and CDR2 (germline): SGDLS, YYNGEE. DNA for the CDR3: TGTGCCAGCAGCGTAGCTACGGGACAGCCCCAGCATTTT. It yields the protein CASSVATGQPQHF.

The gene calls are TRBV7-2 and TRBJ1-1; 9 nucleotides align to TRBD1. This CDR3 is built from 13 residues. Germline CDR1 and CDR2: SGHTA and FQGNSA. With V trimmed by 5 bases and J by 3 bases, 1 base remained unmatched. CDR3 protein: CASSRQGDTEAFF. The CDR3 region has the DNA TGTGCCAGCAGCCGACAGGGGGACACTGAAGCTTTCTTT.

The chain links TRBV19 to TRBJ2-2; 10 nucleotides line up with TRBD1. Trimming took 6 bases from V and 4 from J; bases not matched to a gene: 11. The germline gives CDR1 LNHDA, CDR2 SQIVND (reference sequence). The CDR3 runs to 17 residues. CDR3 residues: CASSPLGTGVLTGELFF. In DNA, the CDR3 is TGTGCCAGTAGCCCCTTGGGGACAGGGGTTCTCACCGGGGAGCTGTTTTTT.

There are a few counts of this clone. The same CDR3 can be traced to other DNA sequences in this sample. Here the CDR3 DNA reads TGTGCCAGCAGCCCACAAGCCTACGAGCAGTACTTC. Translated: CASSPQAYEQYF. The chain is built from TRBV7-9 and TRBJ2-7; D unclear. V was cut by 5 bases and J by 2 bases, with 7 bases left in between. CDR1 SEHNR and CDR2 FQNEAQ come from the germline V gene (reference sequence). CDR3 size: 12 residues.

This clone was recorded only once. V and J are TRBV2 and TRBJ1-1; the match to TRBD1 covers 7 bases. V gave up 7 bases and J gave up 2 bases; unmatched junction bases: 7. CDR3 length equals 14 residues. Germline assignment: CDR1 SNHLY and CDR2 FYNNEI. For the CDR3, the DNA is TGTGCCAGCAATTACAGGGGTGGCAACACTGAAGCTTTCTTT. Translation: CASNYRGGNTEAFF. Using reference TRBV2 and TRBJ1-1 for the parts outside the CDR3, the full variable domain is EPEVTQTPSHQVTQMGQEVILRCVPISNHLYFYWYRQILGQKVEFLVSFYNNEISEKSEIFDDQFSVERPDGSNFTLKIRSTKLEDSAMYFCASNYRGGNTEAFFGQGTRLTVV.

V usage is TRBV20-1 and J usage is TRBJ1-3; D not resolved. Germline CDR1 reads DFQATT; CDR2 reads SNEGSKA (reference sequence). Deletions cut 3 bases from V and 0 bases from J, with 15 bases between. The CDR3 has 16 residues. This CDR3 is CSASARSYSSGNTIYF. The CDR3 bases are TGCAGTGCTAGTGCAAGGAGCTATAGCTCTGGAAACACCATATATTTT.

This chain connects TRBV9 to TRBJ1-5; no firm D call. Trimming took off 6 bases at V and 0 bases at J, with 7 bases between the two ends. This CDR3 comprises 13 residues. In germline, CDR1 is SGDLS, CDR2 YYNGEE. The CDR3 nucleotides are TGTGCCAGCAACAGAGATAGCAATCAGCCCCAGCATTTT. Translated: CASNRDSNQPQHF.

This chain connects TRBV19 to TRBJ1-2, with D hard to call. The germline V gene encodes CDR1 LNHDA and CDR2 SQIVND (reference sequence). Trimming removed 3 bases from V and 2 bases from J, with 22 bases in between. The CDR3 runs 18 residues. The CDR3 bases are TGTGCCAGTAGTATGTTCCTACGCGGAGGCCGACGAAACTATGGCTACACCTTC. This gives the protein CASSMFLRGGRRNYGYTF.

This clone was observed a few times. This chain connects TRBV7-9 to TRBJ2-3; D might be TRBD1 (6 bases). The CDR3 covers 14 residues. With 5 bases removed from V and 2 bases from J, the gap between germline ends came to 11 bases. The germline V gene has CDR1 SEHNR and CDR2 FQNEAQ (reference sequence). As DNA, the CDR3 is TGTGCCAGCAGCCTGGGGGCGAACACAGATACGCAGTATTTT. Its protein is CASSLGANTDTQYF.

The chain couples TRBV5-1 to TRBJ1-1, with D perhaps matching TRBD1 (5 bases). The germline V and J ends were trimmed by 2 bases and 1 base, with 9 bases remaining between them. Looked up from germline, CDR1 is SGHRS and CDR2 is YFSETQ. CDR3 size: 14 residues. This CDR3 reads CASSFQQGNTEAFF. In nucleotides, the CDR3 is TGCGCCAGCAGCTTCCAGCAGGGGAACACTGAAGCTTTCTTT. Variable domain in full (rest from reference TRBV5-1 and TRBJ1-1): KAGVTQTPRYLIKTRGQQVTLSCSPISGHRSVSWYQQTPGQGLQFLFEYFSETQRNKGNFPGRFSGRQFSNSRSEMNVSTLELGDSALYLCASSFQQGNTEAFFGQGTRLTVV.

The V call is TRBV21-1, the J call TRBJ2-1; the table gives TRBD2 as D, unverified against the DNA. TRBV21-1 is deemed a pseudogene. CDR3 length: 16 amino acids. CDR3 protein: CASSKVGTGENNEQFF. The CDR3 region has the DNA TGTGCCAGCAGCAAAGTGGGGACGGGGGAGAACAATGAGCAGTTCTTC.

The CDR3 is CASRGLAGEKETQYF. In nucleotides, the CDR3 is TGTGCCAGCAGGGGACTAGCGGGGGAAAAAGAGACCCAGTACTTC. The rearrangement uses TRBV2 and TRBJ2-5; TRBD2 matches at 14 bases. V was pared by 6 bases and J by 3 bases, with 3 bases of the junction left unmatched. Germline CDR1 is SNHLY and CDR2 is FYNNEI. The CDR3 has 15 amino acids. The entire variable domain, with the rest obtained from reference TRBV2 and TRBJ2-5, is as follows: EPEVTQTPSHQVTQMGQEVILRCVPISNHLYFYWYRQILGQKVEFLVSFYNNEISEKSEIFDDQFSVERPDGSNFTLKIRSTKLEDSAMYFCASRGLAGEKETQYFGPGTRLLVL.

V is TRBV10-1 and J is TRBJ2-2, with 9 positions matching TRBD1. The junction had 8 bases not matched to a gene; V was cut back by 6 bases and J by 6 bases. Germline V lookup: CDR1 WNHNN, CDR2 SYGVQD (reference sequence). The CDR3 has 15 residues. The CDR3 loop reads CASSPVGQGSGELFF. The CDR3 region has the DNA TGCGCCAGCAGCCCGGTTGGACAGGGGTCCGGGGAGCTGTTTTTT.

This clone has a handful of counts. The chain couples TRBV19 to TRBJ2-5; 8 nucleotides agree with TRBD2. J lost 2 bases, V lost 7 bases, and 3 bases had no gene match. Per the germline V gene, CDR1 is LNHDA and CDR2 is SQIVND (reference sequence). CDR3 size: 13 residues. As DNA, the CDR3 is TGTGCCAGTAAAATAGCGGGGCAAGAGACCCAGTACTTC. Translated, it gives CASKIAGQETQYF.

The chain uses TRBV7-2 and TRBJ2-5, with a possible D match to TRBD2 (5 bases). V lost 2 bases, J lost 4 bases, and 5 bases lay in between. Germline CDR1 reads SGHTA; CDR2 reads FQGNSA. This CDR3 is 12 amino acids long. The CDR3 nucleotides read TGTGCCAGCAGCTTACGGGGAGAGACCCAGTACTTC. It translates to CASSLRGETQYF.

V gene TRBV7-2 combines with J gene TRBJ1-2, with D possibly TRBD1 on 5 matching bases. Germline CDR1 SGHTA, CDR2 FQGNSA. The CDR3 spans 13 residues. V shed 10 bases and J shed 3 bases, with 15 bases lying between them. The CDR3 DNA follows: TGTGCCACCAAAGACCAGGGATACTATGGCTACACCTTC. It codes for CATKDQGYYGYTF.

The chain joins TRBV5-4 to TRBJ2-7; D is undetermined. Germline CDR1 reads SGHNT; CDR2 reads YYREEE (reference sequence). The CDR3 consists of 13 residues. The ends were cut back, 0 bases at V and 5 bases at J, with 9 bases in the middle. CDR3 residues: CASSLAGTDEQYF. For the CDR3, the DNA is TGTGCCAGCAGCTTGGCCGGAACAGACGAGCAGTACTTC.

The chain has TRBV9 and TRBJ2-3; 11 bases are a match to TRBD2. In germline, CDR1 is SGDLS, CDR2 YYNGEE. The ends lost 0 bases at V and 4 bases at J; junction bases unmatched: 4. This CDR3 region has 16 residues. CDR3 sequence (DNA): TGTGCCAGCAGCGTAGGTTTAGCGGGGGGGGCAGATACGCAGTATTTT. Translating it yields CASSVGLAGGADTQYF. Using reference TRBV9 and TRBJ2-3 for the parts outside the CDR3, the full variable domain is DSGVTQTPKHLITATGQRVTLRCSPRSGDLSVYWYQQSLDQGLQFLIQYYNGEERAKGNILERFSAQQFPDLHSELNLSSLELGDSALYFCASSVGLAGGADTQYFGPGTRLTVL.

The V call is TRBV28, the J call TRBJ2-7; no definite D call. This CDR3 is built from 14 residues. Germline V gives CDR1 MDHEN, CDR2 SYDVKM. Trimming pared 1 base from V and 0 bases from J, leaving 7 bases between. CDR3 region: CASSLYSYSYEQYF. CDR3 DNA: TGTGCCAGCAGTTTATACAGTTACTCCTACGAGCAGTACTTC.

J is TRBJ2-5 and V is TRBV7-9; TRBD1 matches 8 bases. CDR1 SEHNR and CDR2 FQNEAQ come from the germline V gene (reference sequence). The CDR3 runs 15 residues. The trim removed 3 bases at V and 3 bases at J, leaving 6 bases unmatched. The CDR3 loop is CASSLPRGPKETQYF. The DNA for the CDR3 is TGTGCCAGCAGCTTGCCCAGGGGGCCCAAAGAGACCCAGTACTTC.

This clone was picked up a small number of times. This chain links TRBV10-2 with TRBJ1-1; a possible D gene is TRBD1 (6 bases). The V and J ends lost 6 bases and 4 bases respectively, with 12 bases between them. The CDR3 covers 13 residues. Germline-derived CDR1 and CDR2 are WSHSY and SAAADI. CDR3 region: CASSPAGATEAFF. CDR3 DNA sequence: TGCGCCAGCAGCCCCGCAGGGGCCACTGAAGCTTTCTTT.

Here the CDR3 reads CASSLGGTGEPQETQYF. The CDR3 bases are TGTGCCAGCAGCTTAGGAGGGACAGGGGAGCCCCAAGAGACCCAGTACTTC. The rearrangement links TRBV7-2 to TRBJ2-5, with 10 bases that match TRBD1. This CDR3 has 17 amino acids. The V and J ends lost 1 base and 1 base, in that order; junction bases with no gene match: 6. Germline values: CDR1 SGHTA, CDR2 FQGNSA.